This TCR beta chain was found in a study of shared T cell receptors in the human thymus. Sequencing was performed with immunoSEQ multiplex PCR; in TCRdb, only in-frame clones are kept and a portion is missing. The table includes about 660,000 clones, roughly 88% detected once. The table lists this clone with a count of one. The CDR3 is made up of 13 amino acids. CDR1 and CDR2 from the germline V gene are MNHEY and SVGAGI. V was pared by 7 bases and J by 5 bases, with 12 bases between. Separately, the same data were catalogued under a study of human thymus T cells.

The rearrangement uses TRBV6-5 and TRBJ1-5; D perhaps matches TRBD1 (6 bases). The source of this sequence is a boy under three years old with a congenital heart defect. Material: thymocytes. The CDR3 DNA reads as TGTGCCAGCACAAGGGGGAATGATCAGCCCCAGCATTTT. Translation gives CASTRGNDQPQHF.